The 9 T cell receptor beta chains below all came from one sample that was sequenced in a study of identical twins. Each CDR3 protein gets one entry after TCRdb re-called the 5' RACE reads with MiXCR. The data show 1.5 million to 2 million distinct CDR3 sequences, with under 35% seen just once and about 0.3% held by the top ten. The material sequenced was cord blood. The receptors come from a newborn girl in good health.

The genes are TRBV4-2 and TRBJ2-1; 11 bases line up with TRBD2. Germline loops: CDR1 LGHNA, CDR2 YNFKEQ. The CDR3 totals 19 residues. With 0 bases clipped from V and 4 bases from J, the junction kept 11 bases outside the gene matches. The CDR3 loop reads CASSQDPYRLAGPYNEQFF. The CDR3 coding sequence is TGTGCCAGCAGCCAAGACCCTTACCGACTAGCGGGACCATACAATGAGCAGTTCTTC.

The chain couples TRBV5-5 to TRBJ2-5, with D possibly TRBD1 on 6 matching bases. CDR1 is SGHKS, CDR2 YYEKEE, per germline (reference sequence). Trimming removed 4 bases from V and 2 bases from J, with 12 bases in between. The CDR3 contains 14 residues. This CDR3 is CASSRVRGQETQYF. CDR3 in DNA: TGTGCCAGCAGCCGGGTGAGGGGGCAAGAGACCCAGTACTTC.

DNA of the CDR3: TGCAGTGCTAGGGAGCCGACAGAGATTGTGCCCCAGCATTTT. It specifies CSAREPTEIVPQHF. The V and J genes are TRBV20-1 and TRBJ1-5; tentative D call: TRBD1 (5 bases). The V end was cut by 3 bases, the J end by 9 bases, with 18 bases between. The CDR3 runs 14 residues. Germline V gene lookup returns CDR1 DFQATT and CDR2 SNEGSKA (reference sequence).

This clonotype was seen a handful of times. The chain joins TRBV20-1 to TRBJ1-2; TRBD1 matches at 7 bases. The germline CDR1 and CDR2 sequences are DFQATT and SNEGSKA (reference sequence). The CDR3 is made up of 13 amino acids. With 7 bases clipped from V and 4 bases from J, the junction kept 9 bases outside the gene matches. The CDR3 bases are TGCAGTGTCCCAAAGACAGGGTCCTATGGCTACACCTTC. Translation: CSVPKTGSYGYTF.

This clonotype was picked up a small number of times. This chain connects TRBV9 to TRBJ1-6; TRBD1 aligns across 8 bases. The CDR3 loop spans 14 amino acids. J gave up 11 bases and V 0 bases, and 4 bases lay outside the gene matches. Germline assignment: CDR1 SGDLS and CDR2 YYNGEE. CDR3: CASSVAAGGPPLHF. CDR3 DNA sequence: TGTGCCAGCAGCGTAGCGGCAGGGGGCCCACCCCTCCACTTT. The full variable domain, its missing parts supplied by reference TRBV9 and TRBJ1-6, is DSGVTQTPKHLITATGQRVTLRCSPRSGDLSVYWYQQSLDQGLQFLIQYYNGEERAKGNILERFSAQQFPDLHSELNLSSLELGDSALYFCASSVAAGGPPLHFGNGTRLTVT.

The chain joins TRBV5-1 to TRBJ2-3; TRBD2 matches 10 bases. Germline-derived CDR1 and CDR2 are SGHRS and YFSETQ. V gave up 4 bases and J gave up 7 bases; unmatched junction bases: 6. CDR3 size: 14 residues. The DNA for the CDR3 is TGCGCCAGCAGCCTTACTAGCGGGATGAATACGCAGTATTTT. Protein: CASSLTSGMNTQYF.

This clonotype has just a few counts. The chain employs TRBV27 and TRBJ2-1, with 12 bases fitting TRBD2. From germline, CDR1 is MNHEY and CDR2 SMNVEV (reference sequence). V lost 0 bases, J lost 7 bases, and 16 bases stayed unmatched. The CDR3 length is 20 residues. The DNA for the CDR3 is TGTGCCAGCAGTTTATCTGCGTGGACTAGCGGGATGTGGGGGGTTAATGAGCAGTTCTTC. Translating gives CASSLSAWTSGMWGVNEQFF.

The chain's CDR3 is CASSVGRYSNQPQHF. The CDR3 DNA sequence: TGTGCCAGCAGCGTAGGACGGTATAGCAATCAGCCCCAGCATTTT. The genes are TRBV9 and TRBJ1-5; no definite D call. The CDR3 consists of 15 residues. Germline CDR1 SGDLS, CDR2 YYNGEE. The V end lost 0 bases, the J end lost 0 bases, and 7 bases lay between the germline ends.

A few counts support this clonotype. The chain uses TRBV5-6 and TRBJ2-4; no definite D call. Germline V gives CDR1 SGHDT, CDR2 YYEEEE. Trimming removed 2 bases at V and 0 bases at J, with 9 bases between. CDR3 size: 15 residues. The DNA for the CDR3 is TGTGCCAGCAGCTTCGGTCCATTAGCCAAAAACATTCAGTACTTC. It translates to CASSFGPLAKNIQYF.